These 14 T cell receptor beta chains were all obtained from the same sample, sequenced in a study of blood T cell repertoires in COVID-19. Measured with immunoSEQ multiplex PCR; TCRdb has only the in-frame clones, and not every one. The data hold over 110,000 clones, with 81% observed a single time. Sample: peripheral blood. The source is a human donor in a cohort sampled during active COVID-19.

The V and J genes are TRBV27 and TRBJ1-3; tentative D call: TRBD1 (5 bases). Trimming took 5 bases from V and 0 from J, leaving 17 bases between them. The CDR3 contains 17 residues. Germline-derived CDR1 and CDR2 are MNHEY and SMNVEV (reference sequence). CDR3 sequence reads: CASSLISPGGSGNTIYF. CDR3 coding DNA: TGTGCCAGCAGTCTAATATCCCCCGGGGGCTCTGGAAACACCATATATTTT.

The rearrangement joins TRBV6-5 to TRBJ2-2; 13 bases line up with TRBD2. This CDR3 is built from 15 residues. The V and J ends lost 4 bases and 6 bases, in that order; junction bases with no gene match: 2. CDR1 MNHEY and CDR2 SVGAGI come from the germline V gene. Here the CDR3 reads CASSWTSGSAGELFF. CDR3 DNA sequence: TGTGCCAGCAGTTGGACTAGCGGGAGCGCCGGGGAGCTGTTTTTT.

The V gene is TRBV7-2, the J gene TRBJ2-7, with 7 bases identical to TRBD1. The CDR3 loop spans 15 amino acids. V shed 5 bases, J shed 1 base, and the junction held 8 bases outside the gene matches. Germline CDR1 SGHTA, CDR2 FQGNSA. The DNA of the CDR3 is TGTGCCAGCAGCACACAGGGGCAGATATCCTACGAGCAGTACTTC. Its protein is CASSTQGQISYEQYF. Complete variable domain (other parts from reference TRBV7-2 and TRBJ2-7): GAGVSQSPSNKVTEKGKDVELRCDPISGHTALYWYRQSLGQGLEFLIYFQGNSAPDKSGLPSDRFSAERTGGSVSTLTIQRTQQEDSAVYLCASSTQGQISYEQYFGPGTRLTVT.

The CDR3 here is CASSSTGGLNYGYTF. The CDR3 DNA sequence: TGTGCCAGCAGTTCGACAGGGGGTCTTAACTATGGCTACACCTTC. The V and J genes are TRBV6-5 and TRBJ1-2, with 9 bases identical to TRBD1. CDR1 and CDR2 (germline): MNHEY, SVGAGI. The length of the CDR3 is 15 residues. Trimming took 4 bases from V and 1 from J; bases not matched to a gene: 4.

This clone was picked up a small number of times. The chain employs TRBV6-5 and TRBJ2-7; D may be TRBD2 (6 bases). Germline V lookup: CDR1 MNHEY, CDR2 SVGAGI. The V gene lost 4 bases and the J gene lost 2 bases, with 18 bases spanning the gap. This CDR3 region has 16 residues. DNA for the CDR3: TGTGCCAGCAGTTCGAGACTAGTGATAAGTACCTACGAGCAGTACTTC. It is translated as CASSSRLVISTYEQYF.

The rearrangement uses TRBV2 and TRBJ1-6, with D hard to call. This CDR3 region has 12 residues. Trimming removed 3 bases from V and 9 bases from J, with 6 bases in between. CDR1 and CDR2 from the germline V gene are SNHLY and FYNNEI. CDR3 region: CASSDHGSPLHF. For the CDR3, the DNA is TGTGCCAGCAGTGACCACGGTTCACCCCTCCACTTT.

The chain couples TRBV18 to TRBJ2-1, with D tentatively TRBD1 (5 bases). Between the trimmed V and J ends, which lost 3 bases and 8 bases, there was a span of 11 bases. Germline V lookup: CDR1 KGHSH, CDR2 LQKENI. The CDR3 totals 13 residues. CDR3 DNA sequence: TGTGCCAGCTCACCTAGCAGGGCCGATGAGCAGTTCTTC. It specifies CASSPSRADEQFF. Full variable domain (outside the CDR3, taken from reference TRBV18 and TRBJ2-1): NAGVMQNPRHLVRRRGQEARLRCSPMKGHSHVYWYRQLPEEGLKFMVYLQKENIIDESGMPKERFSAEFPKEGPSILRIQQVVRGDSAAYFCASSPSRADEQFFGPGTRLTVL.

The chain carries TRBV29-1 and TRBJ1-4, with a possible D match to TRBD1 (5 bases). Germline-derived CDR1 and CDR2 are SQVTM and ANQGSEA. The CDR3 covers 15 residues. V lost 6 bases and J 5 bases, leaving 19 bases between the germline ends. The CDR3 DNA sequence: TGCAGCGTGCGAACGGCTACAGGAGGGAATGAAAAACTGTTTTTT. Its translation: CSVRTATGGNEKLFF. The full variable domain, in which reference TRBV29-1 and TRBJ1-4 provide the parts outside the CDR3, is SAVISQKPSRDICQRGTSLTIQCQVDSQVTMMFWYRQQPGQSLTLIATANQGSEATYESGFVIDKFPISRPNLTFSTLTVSNMSPEDSSIYLCSVRTATGGNEKLFFGSGTQLSVL.

V and J are TRBV28 and TRBJ2-3, with TRBD1 identical over 9 bases. The germline gives CDR1 MDHEN, CDR2 SYDVKM. V lost 5 bases to trimming and J lost 4 bases; unmatched junction nucleotides: 10. CDR3 size: 16 residues. CDR3 amino acids: CASSVYGQGTADTQYF. The CDR3, as DNA: TGTGCCAGCAGTGTATATGGACAGGGGACGGCAGATACGCAGTATTTT.

The gene calls are TRBV12-3 or TRBV12-4 and TRBJ2-5; 11 bases match TRBD2. After removal of 8 bases from V and 5 bases from J, the junction contained 4 bases not matched to a gene. This CDR3 region has 13 residues. CDR3: CASCLAGGETQYF. The CDR3 DNA is TGTGCCAGCTGTCTAGCGGGAGGTGAGACCCAGTACTTC.

The chain employs TRBV7-2 and TRBJ1-5, with D maybe TRBD1 (5 bases). Germline V gene sequence: CDR1 SGHTA, CDR2 FQGNSA. The CDR3 has 15 residues. V lost 5 bases, J lost 7 bases, and 18 bases lay in between. The CDR3 spells CASSTMWGGDQPQHF. In DNA, the CDR3 is TGTGCCAGCAGCACCATGTGGGGGGGTGACCAGCCCCAGCATTTT.

The chain employs TRBV29-1 and TRBJ2-7; 11 positions match TRBD2. Germline-derived CDR1 and CDR2 are SQVTM and ANQGSEA. J was trimmed by 6 bases and V by 1 base; bases with no gene match: 2. The CDR3 sequence is 13 residues long. The CDR3 nucleotides are TGCAGCGTTGAAGGACTAGCGGGATCCGAGCAGTACTTC. Its protein product is CSVEGLAGSEQYF.

The chain has TRBV20-1 and TRBJ1-1; TRBD1 might be the D (6 bases). Trimming took 6 bases from V and 6 from J, leaving 11 bases between them. CDR3 length equals 11 residues. Germline-derived CDR1 and CDR2 are DFQATT and SNEGSKA (reference sequence). The CDR3 spells CSADQGSEAFF. The CDR3 DNA is TGCAGTGCCGACCAGGGGTCTGAAGCTTTCTTT.

The chain couples TRBV2 to TRBJ2-7; possibly TRBD2 for D (5 bases). The CDR3 runs to 13 residues. CDR1 SNHLY and CDR2 FYNNEI come from the germline V gene. Trimming removed 6 bases from V and 0 bases from J, with 9 bases in between. The CDR3 reads CASRGGSSYEQYF. The CDR3 bases are TGTGCCAGCAGGGGTGGGAGCTCCTACGAGCAGTACTTC.